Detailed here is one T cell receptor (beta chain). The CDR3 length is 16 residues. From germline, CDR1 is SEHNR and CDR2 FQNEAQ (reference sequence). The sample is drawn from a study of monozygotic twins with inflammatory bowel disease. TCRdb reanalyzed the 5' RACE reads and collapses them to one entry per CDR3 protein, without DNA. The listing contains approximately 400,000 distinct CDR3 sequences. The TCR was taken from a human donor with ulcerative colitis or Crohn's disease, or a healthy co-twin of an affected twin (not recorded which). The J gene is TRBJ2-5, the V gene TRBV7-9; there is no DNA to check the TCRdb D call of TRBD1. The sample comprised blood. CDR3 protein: CASSLSAGGSVETQYF.